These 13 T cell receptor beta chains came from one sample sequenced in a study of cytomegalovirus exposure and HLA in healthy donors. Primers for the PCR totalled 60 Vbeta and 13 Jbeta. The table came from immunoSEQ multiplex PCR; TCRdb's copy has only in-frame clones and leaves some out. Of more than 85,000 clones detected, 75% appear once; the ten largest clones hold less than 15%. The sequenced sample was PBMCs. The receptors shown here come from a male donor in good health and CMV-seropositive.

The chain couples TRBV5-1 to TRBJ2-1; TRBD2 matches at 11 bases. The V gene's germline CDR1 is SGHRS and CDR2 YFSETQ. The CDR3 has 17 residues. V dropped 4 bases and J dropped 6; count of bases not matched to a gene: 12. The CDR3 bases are TGCGCCAGCAGCCCCAGCCTCCATAGCGGGGGGGTCAATGAGCAGTTCTTC. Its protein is CASSPSLHSGGVNEQFF.

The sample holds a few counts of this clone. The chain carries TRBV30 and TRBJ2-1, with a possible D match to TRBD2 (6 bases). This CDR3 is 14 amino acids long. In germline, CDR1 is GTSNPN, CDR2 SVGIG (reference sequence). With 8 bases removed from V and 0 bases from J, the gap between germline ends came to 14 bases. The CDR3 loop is CALRTTSSYNEQFF. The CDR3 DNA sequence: TGTGCCCTACGGACTACCAGCTCCTACAATGAGCAGTTCTTC.

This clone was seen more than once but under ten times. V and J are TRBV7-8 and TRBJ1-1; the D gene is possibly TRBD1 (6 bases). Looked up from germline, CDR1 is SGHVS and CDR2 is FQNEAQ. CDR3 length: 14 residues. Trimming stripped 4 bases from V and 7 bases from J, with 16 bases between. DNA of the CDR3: TGTGCCAGCAGCTCCACAGGGTTTGAAGGTGAAGCTTTCTTT. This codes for CASSSTGFEGEAFF.

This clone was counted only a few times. CDR3 region: CASSESGGDGVTEAFF. CDR3 DNA: TGTGCCAGCAGTGAATCCGGGGGAGATGGGGTCACTGAAGCTTTCTTT. J is TRBJ1-1 and V is TRBV25-1; tentatively, D is TRBD1 (5 bases). Between the trimmed V and J ends, which lost 1 base and 4 bases, there was a span of 16 bases. In germline, CDR1 is MGHDK, CDR2 SYGVNS. The CDR3 runs 16 residues. Full variable domain (remainder filled in from reference TRBV25-1 and TRBJ1-1): EADIYQTPRYLVIGTGKKITLECSQTMGHDKMYWYQQDPGMELHLIHYSYGVNSTEKGDLSSESTVSRIRTEHFPLTLESARPSHTSQYLCASSESGGDGVTEAFFGQGTRLTVV.

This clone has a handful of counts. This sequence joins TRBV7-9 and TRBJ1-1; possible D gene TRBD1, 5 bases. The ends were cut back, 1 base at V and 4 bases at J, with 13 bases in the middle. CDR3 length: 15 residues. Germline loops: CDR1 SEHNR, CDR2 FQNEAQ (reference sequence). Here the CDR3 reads CASSLGQGGATEAFF. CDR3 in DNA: TGTGCCAGCAGCTTAGGGCAAGGAGGGGCCACTGAAGCTTTCTTT.

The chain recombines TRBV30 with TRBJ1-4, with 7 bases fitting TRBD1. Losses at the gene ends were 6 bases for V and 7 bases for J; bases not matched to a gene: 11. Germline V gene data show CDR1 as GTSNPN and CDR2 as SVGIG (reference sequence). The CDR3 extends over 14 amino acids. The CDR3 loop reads CACRGQGLSEKLFF. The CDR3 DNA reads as TGTGCCTGTAGGGGGCAGGGGTTAAGTGAAAAACTGTTTTTT.

The CDR3 here is CASSQEAPGQGSEQYF. The CDR3 coding sequence is TGTGCCAGCAGCCAAGAGGCCCCGGGACAGGGAAGCGAGCAGTACTTC. This chain uses TRBV7-2 with TRBJ2-7, with 9 bases lining up with TRBD1. Germline V gene sequence: CDR1 SGHTA, CDR2 FQGNSA. The CDR3 contains 16 residues. J lost 6 bases, V lost 5 bases, and 14 bases had no gene match.

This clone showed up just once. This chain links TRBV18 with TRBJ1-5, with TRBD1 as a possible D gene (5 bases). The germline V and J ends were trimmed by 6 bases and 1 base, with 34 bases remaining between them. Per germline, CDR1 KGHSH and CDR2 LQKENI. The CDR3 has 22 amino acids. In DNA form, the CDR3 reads TGTGCCAGCTCCCCGGGACCTACTCTTCAGGGAGGGAGCTATACGAGCAATCAGCCCCAGCATTTT. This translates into CASSPGPTLQGGSYTSNQPQHF.

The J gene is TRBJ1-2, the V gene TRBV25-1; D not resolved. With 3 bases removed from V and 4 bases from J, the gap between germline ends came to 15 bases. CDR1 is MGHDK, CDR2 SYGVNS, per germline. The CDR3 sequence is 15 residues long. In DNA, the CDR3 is TGTGCCAGCAGTGAGTCCATGCGGGCAGCCTATGGCTACACCTTC. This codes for CASSESMRAAYGYTF.

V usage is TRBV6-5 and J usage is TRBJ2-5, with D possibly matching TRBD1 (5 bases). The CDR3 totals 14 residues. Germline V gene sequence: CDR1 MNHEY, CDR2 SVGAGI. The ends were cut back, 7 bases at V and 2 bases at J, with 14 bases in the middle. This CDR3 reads CASTLLGEQETQYF. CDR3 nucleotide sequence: TGTGCCAGCACCCTATTAGGGGAACAAGAGACCCAGTACTTC.

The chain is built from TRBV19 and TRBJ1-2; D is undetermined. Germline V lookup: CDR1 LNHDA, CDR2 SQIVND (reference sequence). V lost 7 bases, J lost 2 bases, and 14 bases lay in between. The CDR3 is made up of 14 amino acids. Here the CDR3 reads CASNPQRVNYGYTF. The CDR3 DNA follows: TGTGCCAGTAATCCACAGAGAGTAAACTATGGCTACACCTTC.

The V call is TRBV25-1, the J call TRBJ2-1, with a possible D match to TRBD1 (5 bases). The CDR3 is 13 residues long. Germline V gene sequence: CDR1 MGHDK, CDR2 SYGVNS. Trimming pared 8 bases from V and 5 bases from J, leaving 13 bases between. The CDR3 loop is CASLRALDNEQFF. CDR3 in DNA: TGTGCCAGCCTCAGGGCTTTGGACAATGAGCAGTTCTTC. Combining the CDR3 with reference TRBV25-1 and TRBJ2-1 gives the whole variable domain EADIYQTPRYLVIGTGKKITLECSQTMGHDKMYWYQQDPGMELHLIHYSYGVNSTEKGDLSSESTVSRIRTEHFPLTLESARPSHTSQYLCASLRALDNEQFFGPGTRLTVL.

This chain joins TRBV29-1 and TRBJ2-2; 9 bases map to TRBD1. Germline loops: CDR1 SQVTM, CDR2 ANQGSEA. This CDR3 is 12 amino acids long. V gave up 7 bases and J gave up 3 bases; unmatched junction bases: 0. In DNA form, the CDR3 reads TGCAGCGGGGACAGGGACACCGGGGAGCTGTTTTTT. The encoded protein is CSGDRDTGELFF.